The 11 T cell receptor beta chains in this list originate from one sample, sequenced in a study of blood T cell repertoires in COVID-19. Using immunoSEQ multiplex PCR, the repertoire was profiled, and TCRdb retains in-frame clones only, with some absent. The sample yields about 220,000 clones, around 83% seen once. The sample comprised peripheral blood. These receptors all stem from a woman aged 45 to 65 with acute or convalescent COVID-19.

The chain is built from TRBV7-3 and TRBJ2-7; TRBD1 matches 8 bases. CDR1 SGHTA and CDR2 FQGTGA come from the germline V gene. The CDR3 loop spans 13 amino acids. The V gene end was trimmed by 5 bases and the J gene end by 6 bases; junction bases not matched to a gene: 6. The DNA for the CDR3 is TGTGCCAGCAGCACGTACACAGGGGGCGAGCAGTACTTC. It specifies CASSTYTGGEQYF.

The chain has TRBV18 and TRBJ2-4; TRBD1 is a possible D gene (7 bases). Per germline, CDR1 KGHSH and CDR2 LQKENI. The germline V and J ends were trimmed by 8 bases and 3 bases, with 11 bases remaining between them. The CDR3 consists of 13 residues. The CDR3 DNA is TGTGCCAGCGCGGGACAGAACAAAAACATTCAGTACTTC. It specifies CASAGQNKNIQYF.

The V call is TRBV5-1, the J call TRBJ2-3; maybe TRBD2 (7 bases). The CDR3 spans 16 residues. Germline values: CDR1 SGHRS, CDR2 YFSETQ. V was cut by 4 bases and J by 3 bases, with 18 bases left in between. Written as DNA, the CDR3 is TGCGCCAGCAGCGGGGGGGCTAGGCAGGGAACAGATACGCAGTATTTT. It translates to CASSGGARQGTDTQYF.

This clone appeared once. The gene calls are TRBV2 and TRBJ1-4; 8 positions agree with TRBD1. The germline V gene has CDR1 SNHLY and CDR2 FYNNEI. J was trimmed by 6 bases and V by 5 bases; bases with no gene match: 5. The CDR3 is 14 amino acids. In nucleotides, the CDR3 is TGTGCCAGCAGTACTGACAGGGGACATGAAAAACTGTTTTTT. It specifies CASSTDRGHEKLFF.

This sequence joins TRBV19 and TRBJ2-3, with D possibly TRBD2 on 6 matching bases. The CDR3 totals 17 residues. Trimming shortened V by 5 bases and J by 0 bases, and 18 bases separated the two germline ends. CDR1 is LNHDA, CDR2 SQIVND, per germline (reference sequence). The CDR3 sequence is CASSRPGSSGSTDTQYF. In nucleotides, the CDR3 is TGTGCCAGTAGTCGCCCGGGCTCCAGCGGGAGCACAGATACGCAGTATTTT.

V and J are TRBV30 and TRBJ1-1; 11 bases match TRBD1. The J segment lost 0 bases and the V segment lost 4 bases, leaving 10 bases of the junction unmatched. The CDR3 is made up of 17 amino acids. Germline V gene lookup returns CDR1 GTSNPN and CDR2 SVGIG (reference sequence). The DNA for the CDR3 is TGTGCCTGGAATCGGGACAGGGGGTTTCGGATGAACACTGAAGCTTTCTTT. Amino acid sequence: CAWNRDRGFRMNTEAFF.

CDR3 DNA: TGTGCCAGCAGCCTTAGCGGGAGGGGTATAAATGAGCAGTTCTTC. It yields the protein CASSLSGRGINEQFF. The chain combines TRBV28 with TRBJ2-1; TRBD2 matches 11 bases. The trim removed 6 bases at V and 7 bases at J, leaving 8 bases unmatched. Germline values: CDR1 MDHEN, CDR2 SYDVKM. The CDR3 sequence is 15 residues long.

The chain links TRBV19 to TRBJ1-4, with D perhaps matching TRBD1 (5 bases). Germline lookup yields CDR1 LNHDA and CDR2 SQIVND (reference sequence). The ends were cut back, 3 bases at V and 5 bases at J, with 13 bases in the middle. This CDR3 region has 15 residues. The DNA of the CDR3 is TGTGCCAGTAGTATTTCGACAGACTTCAATGAAAAACTGTTTTTT. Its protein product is CASSISTDFNEKLFF.

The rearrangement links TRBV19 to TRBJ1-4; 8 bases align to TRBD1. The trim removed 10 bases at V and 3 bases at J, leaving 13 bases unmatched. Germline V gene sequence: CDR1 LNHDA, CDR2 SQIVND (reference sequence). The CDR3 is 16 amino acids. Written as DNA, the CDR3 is TGTGCCACGGGGGACAGGTCGAGGGTGGCTAATGAAAAACTGTTTTTT. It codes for CATGDRSRVANEKLFF.

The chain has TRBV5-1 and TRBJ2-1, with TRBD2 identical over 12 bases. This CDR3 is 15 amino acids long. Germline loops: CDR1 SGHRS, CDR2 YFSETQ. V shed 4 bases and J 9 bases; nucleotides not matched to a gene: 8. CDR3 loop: CASSIGLAGQGEQFF. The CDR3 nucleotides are TGCGCCAGCAGCATCGGACTAGCGGGACAGGGTGAGCAGTTCTTC.

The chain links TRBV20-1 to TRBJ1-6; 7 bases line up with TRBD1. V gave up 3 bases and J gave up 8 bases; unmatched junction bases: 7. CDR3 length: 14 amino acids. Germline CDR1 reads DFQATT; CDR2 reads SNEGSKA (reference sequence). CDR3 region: CSASVRTGDSPLHF. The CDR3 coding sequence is TGCAGTGCTAGTGTTCGGACAGGTGATTCACCCCTCCACTTT.